This TCR beta chain was recorded in a study of metastatic and nonmetastatic thyroid tumors. Treatment of any kind had been given to no patient before thyroid surgery. TCRdb reassembled clones from the PCR reads with MiXCR. Of over 15,000 clones listed, around 35% are singletons. The sequencing sample was made of tumor tissue. The clonotype was recovered from a female donor with papillary thyroid cancer or a benign thyroid nodule (not recorded which). Some clones in this sample may be carry-over from other donors' samples.

The CDR3 region has the DNA TGTGCCAGCAGCTTTAGCGGCAGACGAGAGCAGTACTTC. Amino acid sequence: CASSFSGRREQYF. The chain is built from TRBV7-2 and TRBJ2-7, with D possibly TRBD2 on 6 matching bases. The CDR3 runs 13 residues. CDR1 is SGHTA and CDR2 is FQGNSA in the germline V gene. V lost 3 bases and J 7 bases, leaving 13 bases between the germline ends.